The 15 T cell receptor beta chains reported below all come from one sample, sequenced in a study of shared clonotypes between healthy human individuals. Produced via immunoSEQ multiplex PCR; TCRdb's table is partial and in-frame only. The table lists roughly 2 million clones, about 95% of them singletons. Selected positively for CCR7 and CD45RO-negative, naive CD8 cells excluded terminally differentiated effector memory CD45RA+ cells. Sequenced input: naive CD8+ T cells sorted from blood. All receptors come from a young man in good health.

The chain combines TRBV7-9 with TRBJ2-4; D possibly uses TRBD1 or TRBD2 (5 bases each). V dropped 1 base and J dropped 8 bases, with 12 bases sitting between them. Looked up from germline, CDR1 is SEHNR and CDR2 is FQNEAQ (reference sequence). The CDR3 is 14 amino acids. CDR3 in DNA: TGTGCCAGCAGCTTAGGAGGGGCGTTGGACATTCAGTACTTC. Translated: CASSLGGALDIQYF.

J is TRBJ2-7 and V is TRBV7-9; perhaps TRBD1 as D (6 bases). The CDR3 sequence is 14 residues long. The germline gives CDR1 SEHNR, CDR2 FQNEAQ (reference sequence). Trimming took 1 base from V and 6 from J, leaving 13 bases between them. The CDR3 loop reads CASSLVLTGSEQYF. The CDR3 bases are TGTGCCAGCAGCTTAGTGCTTACAGGGAGCGAGCAGTACTTC.

The chain uses TRBV4-1 and TRBJ1-1, with 8 bases that match TRBD1. The CDR3 is 17 residues long. The V gene end was trimmed by 0 bases and the J gene end by 1 base; junction bases not matched to a gene: 7. From germline, CDR1 is MGHRA and CDR2 YSYEKL. CDR3 amino acids: CASSQDPGGNGNTEAFF. The CDR3 coding sequence is TGCGCCAGCAGCCAAGATCCAGGGGGCAATGGGAACACTGAAGCTTTCTTT.

In this sample, this clone turned up many times. One end of the junction does not line up with germline, which may come from a read error. Other DNA sequences in this sample translate to the same CDR3. The chain couples TRBV7-7 to TRBJ2-2; no firm D call. Germline V gene lookup returns CDR1 SSHAT and CDR2 FNYEAQ (reference sequence). The CDR3 has 12 residues. The CDR3 reads CASSPRPGELFF. CDR3 coding DNA: TGTGCTAGCAGCCCACGACCTGGGGAGCTGTTTTTT.

The CDR3 DNA sequence: TGTGCCAGCACCATCCCTGGACAGAACACTGAAGCTTTCTTT. As protein: CASTIPGQNTEAFF. V gene TRBV6-6 combines with J gene TRBJ1-1, with D possibly being TRBD1 (5 bases). The V gene's germline CDR1 is MNHNY and CDR2 SVGAGI (reference sequence). Deletions cut 7 bases from V and 1 base from J, with 13 bases between. The length of the CDR3 is 14 residues.

This chain connects TRBV5-4 to TRBJ1-2; D not resolved. CDR1 SGHNT and CDR2 YYREEE come from the germline V gene (reference sequence). V was trimmed by 5 bases and J by 1 base, leaving 12 bases between them. The CDR3 covers 14 residues. CDR3 DNA: TGTGCCAGCAGAGAATGGGGTGGTAACTATGGCTACACCTTC. Translated: CASREWGGNYGYTF. The whole variable domain, remainder taken from reference TRBV5-4 and TRBJ1-2, is ETGVTQSPTHLIKTRGQQVTLRCSSQSGHNTVSWYQQALGQGPQFIFQYYREEENGRGNFPPRFSGLQFPNYSSELNVNALELDDSALYLCASREWGGNYGYTFGSGTRLTVV.

The chain carries TRBV15 and TRBJ1-3; tentative D call: TRBD1 (5 bases). V shed 3 bases and J shed 1 base, with 16 bases lying between them. Germline CDR1 and CDR2: LNHNV and YYDKDF (reference sequence). This CDR3 region has 17 residues. CDR3 sequence reads: CATSSPQSGGSGNTIYF. The CDR3 DNA reads TGTGCCACCAGCAGTCCCCAGTCGGGGGGGTCTGGAAACACCATATATTTT.

The chain couples TRBV28 to TRBJ2-7; D unresolved. The V gene's germline CDR1 is MDHEN and CDR2 SYDVKM. Trimming removed 2 bases from V and 3 bases from J, with 11 bases in between. This CDR3 has 14 residues. The CDR3 sequence is CASSLTPPGYEQYF. The CDR3 nucleotides are TGTGCCAGCAGTTTAACACCCCCGGGCTACGAGCAGTACTTC.

V and J are TRBV13 and TRBJ1-1, with D unresolved. With 0 bases removed from V and 4 bases from J, the gap between germline ends came to 9 bases. The CDR3 is 14 residues long. CDR1 is PRHDT, CDR2 FYEKMQ, per germline (reference sequence). CDR3 amino acids: CASSLGRVSTEAFF. Written as DNA, the CDR3 is TGTGCCAGCAGCTTAGGAAGGGTCTCCACTGAAGCTTTCTTT.

The chain recombines TRBV19 with TRBJ1-1; TRBD1 agrees at 11 bases. CDR1 is LNHDA, CDR2 SQIVND, per germline (reference sequence). V trimming: 5 bases; J trimming: 11 bases; junction bases outside the gene matches: 13. The CDR3 runs 15 residues. CDR3 region: CASSPWTGGGFVAFF. The CDR3 bases are TGTGCCAGTAGTCCTTGGACAGGGGGCGGTTTTGTGGCTTTCTTT.

The V call is TRBV6-6, the J call TRBJ2-3; no reliable D call. V was cut by 10 bases and J by 4 bases, with 15 bases left in between. Germline loops: CDR1 MNHNY, CDR2 SVGAGI (reference sequence). The length of the CDR3 is 13 residues. The CDR3 sequence: CAIRRSIADTQYF. The CDR3 DNA reads as TGTGCCATCCGACGGTCTATCGCAGATACGCAGTATTTT.

This rearrangement joins TRBV27 to TRBJ2-1, with 7 bases lining up with TRBD2. Germline lookup yields CDR1 MNHEY and CDR2 SMNVEV (reference sequence). V shed 2 bases, J shed 0 bases, and the junction held 10 bases outside the gene matches. This CDR3 contains 18 residues. In DNA, the CDR3 is TGTGCCAGCAGTTTAATCGGGATAGCGGGTGGCTCCTACAATGAGCAGTTCTTC. As protein: CASSLIGIAGGSYNEQFF.

The chain uses TRBV25-1 and TRBJ2-5; 11 bases agree with TRBD2. Germline CDR1 is MGHDK and CDR2 is SYGVNS. The CDR3 covers 18 residues. V lost 1 base and J lost 4; bases outside the gene matches: 11. DNA for the CDR3: TGTGCCAGCAGTGAATGGGCTAGCGGGGGGATCAGGGGAGAGACCCAGTACTTC. Protein sequence: CASSEWASGGIRGETQYF.

This clone has only one observation. The chain carries TRBV5-1 and TRBJ2-5; the match to TRBD1 covers 10 bases. CDR1 and CDR2 (germline): SGHRS, YFSETQ. CDR3 length equals 15 residues. The ends lost 6 bases at V and 5 bases at J; junction bases unmatched: 10. The CDR3 DNA sequence: TGCGCCAGCAACCCGGGGACAGGGGTTTTGGAGACCCAGTACTTC. Translating gives CASNPGTGVLETQYF.

The chain joins TRBV9 to TRBJ2-7, with a possible D match to TRBD2 (6 bases). Germline lookup yields CDR1 SGDLS and CDR2 YYNGEE. The CDR3 totals 14 residues. Trimming removed 1 base at V and 4 bases at J, with 12 bases between. Written as DNA, the CDR3 is TGTGCCAGCAGCGTAAGTCCCGGGGGATACGAGCAGTACTTC. Its translation is CASSVSPGGYEQYF.